These T cell receptor beta chains were read from a single sample in a study of cytomegalovirus exposure and HLA in healthy donors. Measured with immunoSEQ multiplex PCR; TCRdb has only the in-frame clones, and not every one. The sample comprises roughly 150,000 clones, roughly 10% of which are singletons, and approximately 1.9% rests with the top ten. The sample taken for sequencing was PBMCs. All receptors come from a man aged 50-59 years in good health and CMV-seronegative. Each CDR3 is given with its conserved first and last residue. D genes are given only for firm matches. A clone size is listed for some rows: how often the clone was seen (once, few, many), or a class if it is expanded.

d_gene: TRBD2
j_gene: TRBJ2-3
v_gene: TRBV15
abundance: few
CDR3nt: TGTGCCACCAGCAGATCTAGCCCGGGACTAGCGGGAGTGCCAGATACGCAGTATTTT
CDR3aa: CATSRSSPGLAGVPDTQYF

d_gene: TRBD1
j_gene: TRBJ1-5
v_gene: TRBV19
abundance: few
CDR3nt: TGTGCCAGTAGTATAGTGACGACAGGGGGCAATCAGCCCCAGCATTTT
CDR3aa: CASSIVTTGGNQPQHF

d_gene: TRBD1
j_gene: TRBJ1-1
v_gene: TRBV7-9
abundance: .
CDR3nt: TGTGCCAGCAGCCAGACAGGGGGAACTGAAGCTTTCTTT
CDR3aa: CASSQTGGTEAFF

d_gene: .
j_gene: TRBJ1-2
v_gene: TRBV6-5
abundance: few
CDR3nt: TGTGCCAGCAGTTTGGGGGGGGGACCCAACTATGGCTACACCTTC
CDR3aa: CASSLGGGPNYGYTF

d_gene: TRBD1
j_gene: TRBJ1-4
v_gene: TRBV19
abundance: few
CDR3nt: TGTGCCAGCTCAGGGGGCGCTAATGAAAAACTGTTTTTT
CDR3aa: CASSGGANEKLFF

d_gene: TRBD2
j_gene: TRBJ2-1
v_gene: TRBV6-5
abundance: few
CDR3nt: TGTGCCAGCAGTTCCCCCGAGACTAGCGGGAGTAATGAGCAGTTCTTC
CDR3aa: CASSSPETSGSNEQFF

d_gene: TRBD1
j_gene: TRBJ1-5
v_gene: TRBV5-1
abundance: .
CDR3nt: TGCGCCAGCAGCCCCGGACAGGGACATAGCAATCAGCCCCAGCATTTT
CDR3aa: CASSPGQGHSNQPQHF

d_gene: .
j_gene: TRBJ2-5
v_gene: TRBV19
abundance: few
CDR3nt: TGTGCCAGTAGTATGGGGCGGCCTCCGGAGACCCAGTACTTC
CDR3aa: CASSMGRPPETQYF

d_gene: TRBD1
j_gene: TRBJ2-7
v_gene: TRBV12-5
abundance: few
CDR3nt: TGTGCTAGTGCCGAGGACAGGGAGGTCCCCTACGAGCAGTACTTC
CDR3aa: CASAEDREVPYEQYF

d_gene: .
j_gene: TRBJ2-4
v_gene: TRBV19
abundance: .
CDR3nt: TGTGCCAGTAGTATCGAGAGGAGGGACATTCAGTACTTC
CDR3aa: CASSIERRDIQYF

d_gene: TRBD2
j_gene: TRBJ2-2
v_gene: TRBV4-2
abundance: few
CDR3nt: TGTGCCAGCAGCCAATTGGGACTAGATAAGCCCGGGGAGCTGTTTTTT
CDR3aa: CASSQLGLDKPGELFF

d_gene: .
j_gene: TRBJ1-2
v_gene: TRBV6-1
abundance: .
CDR3nt: TGTGCCAGCAGTGAGTCACAGGGACGCGGAAGCCGTGGCTACACCTTC
CDR3aa: CASSESQGRGSRGYTF

d_gene: TRBD1
j_gene: TRBJ1-1
v_gene: TRBV29-1
abundance: few
CDR3nt: TGCAGCGCTTCCCGCTCGGACAGGGTGAACACTGAAGCTTTCTTT
CDR3aa: CSASRSDRVNTEAFF

d_gene: TRBD1
j_gene: TRBJ1-4
v_gene: TRBV5-5
abundance: .
CDR3nt: TGTGCCAGCACCGGGGGACAGGGGGCAGCGAATGAAAAACTGTTTTTT
CDR3aa: CASTGGQGAANEKLFF

d_gene: .
j_gene: TRBJ1-6
v_gene: TRBV4-1
abundance: few
CDR3nt: TGCGCCAGCAGCCAAGTCACGGCAGCGAAGGATTCACCCCTCCACTTT
CDR3aa: CASSQVTAAKDSPLHF

d_gene: .
j_gene: TRBJ1-6
v_gene: TRBV6-1
abundance: .
CDR3nt: TGTGCCAGCAGTGGCAAAAGCCGCTCACCCCTCCACTTT
CDR3aa: CASSGKSRSPLHF

d_gene: .
j_gene: TRBJ1-2
v_gene: TRBV6-5
abundance: many
CDR3nt: TGTGCCAGCAGTGCCCCCGGGGAACCTATGCTCGGCTACACCTTC
CDR3aa: CASSAPGEPMLGYTF

d_gene: TRBD1
j_gene: TRBJ1-5
v_gene: TRBV4-2
abundance: few
CDR3nt: TGTGCCAGCAGCCATGCGGACAGGGACAATCAGCCCCAGCATTTT
CDR3aa: CASSHADRDNQPQHF

d_gene: TRBD1
j_gene: TRBJ1-4
v_gene: TRBV19
abundance: .
CDR3nt: TGTGCCAGTAGTATAGTGACAGGGGAAAAACTGTTTTTT
CDR3aa: CASSIVTGEKLFF

d_gene: .
j_gene: TRBJ2-4
v_gene: TRBV6-6
abundance: few
CDR3nt: TGTGCCAGCAGGACGGACATAGCCAAAAACATTCAGTACTTC
CDR3aa: CASRTDIAKNIQYF

d_gene: .
j_gene: TRBJ1-5
v_gene: TRBV27
abundance: many
CDR3nt: TGTGCCAGCAGTTCCTGGGGGGGGCAGAGTAATCAGCCCCAGCATTTT
CDR3aa: CASSSWGGQSNQPQHF

d_gene: TRBD1
j_gene: TRBJ1-1
v_gene: TRBV29-1
abundance: .
CDR3nt: TGCAGCGTTGAGGCACAAGACAGGGGAAACACTGAAGCTTTCTTT
CDR3aa: CSVEAQDRGNTEAFF

d_gene: TRBD2
j_gene: TRBJ2-7
v_gene: TRBV11-3
abundance: few
CDR3nt: TGTGCCAGCAGCTTAGGAAGGGGACTACAAGGTAGCTACGAGCAGTACTTC
CDR3aa: CASSLGRGLQGSYEQYF

d_gene: TRBD2
j_gene: TRBJ2-5
v_gene: TRBV7-9
abundance: .
CDR3nt: TGTGCCAGCAGCCCTTTGGTAGCGGGGGTTCGAGAGACCCAGTACTTC
CDR3aa: CASSPLVAGVRETQYF

d_gene: TRBD1
j_gene: TRBJ1-1
v_gene: TRBV6-5
abundance: .
CDR3nt: TGTGCCAGCAGTGCCAGACAGGGGCACACTGAAGCTTTCTTT
CDR3aa: CASSARQGHTEAFF

d_gene: .
j_gene: TRBJ2-3
v_gene: TRBV6-1
abundance: few
CDR3nt: TGTGCCAGCACCGAGGCCAGCGCTGGCACAGATACGCAGTATTTT
CDR3aa: CASTEASAGTDTQYF

d_gene: .
j_gene: TRBJ1-1
v_gene: TRBV5-8
abundance: .
CDR3nt: TGTGCCAGCAGCAAAGGGGGGGTGACTGAAGCTTTCTTT
CDR3aa: CASSKGGVTEAFF

d_gene: .
j_gene: TRBJ2-5
v_gene: TRBV7-9
abundance: .
CDR3nt: TGTGCCAGCAGCTTACAGGTTCCCGAGACCCAGTACTTC
CDR3aa: CASSLQVPETQYF

d_gene: .
j_gene: TRBJ1-1
v_gene: TRBV25-1
abundance: .
CDR3nt: TGTGCCAGCAGTGATTTCTGGAACACTGAAGCTTTCTTT
CDR3aa: CASSDFWNTEAFF

d_gene: TRBD1
j_gene: TRBJ2-7
v_gene: TRBV27
abundance: few
CDR3nt: TGTGCCAGCAGTTCACAGGGGCCGGGGGAGCAGTACTTC
CDR3aa: CASSSQGPGEQYF

d_gene: .
j_gene: TRBJ2-6
v_gene: TRBV29-1
abundance: .
CDR3nt: TGCAGCGTGCAGGACTCTGGGGCCAACGTCCTGACTTTC
CDR3aa: CSVQDSGANVLTF

d_gene: TRBD1
j_gene: TRBJ2-2
v_gene: TRBV4-1
abundance: few
CDR3nt: TGCGCCAGCAGCCTCCGGACAGGGGGCAGTTGGGGGAACACCGGGGAGCTGTTTTTT
CDR3aa: CASSLRTGGSWGNTGELFF

d_gene: .
j_gene: TRBJ2-7
v_gene: TRBV2
abundance: few
CDR3nt: TGTGCCAGCAGGCGGCCCGGGTCCAGAAACGAGCAGTACTTC
CDR3aa: CASRRPGSRNEQYF

d_gene: .
j_gene: TRBJ2-5
v_gene: TRBV9
abundance: .
CDR3nt: TGTGCCAGCAGCGTAGCTCCGGTACGGCAAGAGACCCAGTACTTC
CDR3aa: CASSVAPVRQETQYF

d_gene: TRBD1
j_gene: TRBJ1-2
v_gene: TRBV6-6
abundance: few
CDR3nt: TGTGCCAGCAGTCGGGACAGCGCGAACTATGGCTACACCTTC
CDR3aa: CASSRDSANYGYTF

d_gene: TRBD1
j_gene: TRBJ1-1
v_gene: TRBV4-1
abundance: few
CDR3nt: TGCGCCAGCAAAAAACAGGGGGCGAACACTGAAGCTTTCTTT
CDR3aa: CASKKQGANTEAFF

d_gene: TRBD2
j_gene: TRBJ2-1
v_gene: TRBV2
abundance: few
CDR3nt: TGTGCCAGCACGCCCGGGACTAGCGGCTACAATGAGCAGTTCTTC
CDR3aa: CASTPGTSGYNEQFF

d_gene: .
j_gene: TRBJ2-1
v_gene: TRBV6-4
abundance: .
CDR3nt: TGTGCCAGCAGTGACCGGGATTCCAATGAGCAGTTCTTC
CDR3aa: CASSDRDSNEQFF

d_gene: TRBD2
j_gene: TRBJ2-3
v_gene: TRBV29-1
abundance: .
CDR3nt: TGCAGCGTTCGGGGAGGGGGCACAGATACGCAGTATTTT
CDR3aa: CSVRGGGTDTQYF

d_gene: .
j_gene: TRBJ2-3
v_gene: TRBV5-5
abundance: .
CDR3nt: TGTGCCAGCAGCCCCCCGACCCCGGGGGCAGATACGCAGTATTTT
CDR3aa: CASSPPTPGADTQYF

d_gene: .
j_gene: TRBJ2-7
v_gene: TRBV4-1
abundance: .
CDR3nt: TGCGCCAGCAGCCAAGAAAGCCGCGTCGGGATAAGCGAGCAGTACTTC
CDR3aa: CASSQESRVGISEQYF

d_gene: TRBD1
j_gene: TRBJ1-2
v_gene: TRBV9
abundance: .
CDR3nt: TGTGCCAGCAGCGCTGAGGACAGGGAGGCGCGCAGGGGTGGCTACACCTTC
CDR3aa: CASSAEDREARRGGYTF

d_gene: TRBD2
j_gene: TRBJ2-4
v_gene: TRBV5-8
abundance: .
CDR3nt: TGTGCCAGCAGCGAGGGGACTAGCGGGATACTAGCCAAAAACATTCAGTACTTC
CDR3aa: CASSEGTSGILAKNIQYF

d_gene: TRBD2
j_gene: TRBJ2-3
v_gene: TRBV7-2
abundance: few
CDR3nt: TGTGCCAGCAGCTTATGGACTAGCGGGGGGGCCTTGACAGATACGCAGTATTTT
CDR3aa: CASSLWTSGGALTDTQYF

d_gene: TRBD2
j_gene: TRBJ2-5
v_gene: TRBV4-2
abundance: few
CDR3nt: TGTGCCAGCAGCCAAGGGGGTAGCGGGGCCATGGAAGAGACCCAGTACTTC
CDR3aa: CASSQGGSGAMEETQYF

d_gene: .
j_gene: TRBJ2-1
v_gene: TRBV5-1
abundance: few
CDR3nt: TGCGCCAGCAGCTTGGACCAGGGTTCGAGCTCCTACAATGAGCAGTTCTTC
CDR3aa: CASSLDQGSSSYNEQFF

d_gene: .
j_gene: TRBJ1-1
v_gene: TRBV7-3
abundance: .
CDR3nt: TGTGCCAGCAGCGTCGGGAGTTACACTGAAGCTTTCTTT
CDR3aa: CASSVGSYTEAFF

d_gene: TRBD1
j_gene: TRBJ2-7
v_gene: TRBV11-3
abundance: .
CDR3nt: TGTGCCAGCAGCTTTGGGACAGGGGGCTCCTACGAGCAGTACTTC
CDR3aa: CASSFGTGGSYEQYF

d_gene: .
j_gene: TRBJ2-3
v_gene: TRBV25-1
abundance: .
CDR3nt: TGTGCCAGCAGTGAAACAGGCACAGATACGCAGTATTTT
CDR3aa: CASSETGTDTQYF